Sequencing of this TCR beta chain was carried out in a study of technical replicates of blood from a few donors (dated by TCRdb to 2016 to 2017). CDR1 and CDR2, looked up from the germline V gene, are SGDLS and YYNGEE. The CDR3 has 15 amino acids, counting the end cysteine and phenylalanine. The DNA shown is the 45-base CDR3, in frame from base 1. V ends up 2 bases short and J 8 bases short, with an unmatched junction base count of 9. The protocol used for the library was the immunoSEQ multiplex PCR assay. TCRdb carries this immuneACCESS record with in-frame sequences only. Its versions omit some clonotypes, under half of them owing to an unresolved V gene in the studies checked, with the rest unexplained. For this sample the table gives about 82,000 clones, of which 96% were detected only once. The ten largest clones take up 0.37% of the sample. As to this clone: This receptor's antigen is unknown. No base-level quality is on record; no much larger clone is a single base apart.

Material: T cells isolated from PBMCs. The rearranged segments are TRBV9 and TRBJ1-2, and 10 bases in between align with TRBD1. This TCR derives from a human donor in good health. The DNA sequence is TGTGCCAGCAGCGTGGGGACAGGGGTAAGGGAAGGCTACACCTTC. It specifies CASSVGTGVREGYTF. The full variable domain, with segments outside the CDR3 supplied by the reference TRBV9 and TRBJ1-2 proteins, appears as DSGVTQTPKHLITATGQRVTLRCSPRSGDLSVYWYQQSLDQGLQFLIQYYNGEERAKGNILERFSAQQFPDLHSELNLSSLELGDSALYFCASSVGTGVREGYTFGSGTRLTVV.